Here is one TCR beta chain with its context. The antigen remains unidentified. This sample was taken from a study of OX40 agonist ivuxolimab in advanced cancers. Study findings and constraints: Also showing low normalized T-cell clonal expansion were some of the nonresponders.

The data were produced by immunoSEQ multiplex PCR, yet TCRdb's version contains in-frame clones alone and is incomplete. The data show roughly 64,000 clones, around 84% seen once. Germline V lookup: CDR1 SGHRS, CDR2 YFSETQ. The CDR3 covers 14 residues. V lost 0 bases to trimming and J lost 6 bases, with 13 bases between them. Sequencing was performed on CD4+ or CD8+ T cells sorted from blood, taken in a trial of the OX40 agonist ivuxolimab. V is TRBV5-1 and J is TRBJ2-7; D might be TRBD2 (5 bases). The sequence was obtained from an adult with an advanced solid tumor such as melanoma, head and neck, liver or kidney cancer. Here the CDR3 DNA reads TGCGCCAGCAGCTTGGCCTCGGGGTCACGCGAGCAGTACTTC. Amino acids: CASSLASGSREQYF. Supplemented by reference TRBV5-1 and TRBJ2-7, the full variable domain reads KAGVTQTPRYLIKTRGQQVTLSCSPISGHRSVSWYQQTPGQGLQFLFEYFSETQRNKGNFPGRFSGRQFSNSRSEMNVSTLELGDSALYLCASSLASGSREQYFGPGTRLTVT.